This T cell receptor beta chain originates from a study of cytomegalovirus exposure and HLA in healthy donors. Study-wide background: In a previous analysis, more than 90 million unique TCR beta sequences were found from roughly 200 million T cells.

The PCR had 60 Vbeta and 13 Jbeta primers. Libraries were prepared by immunoSEQ multiplex PCR; TCRdb keeps only in-frame clonotypes and omits some of them. Among 140,000 or so clones listed, 70% to 85% were seen once. The CDR3 is 14 residues long. Deletions cut 1 base from V and 10 bases from J, with 14 bases between. Germline CDR1 reads SEHNR; CDR2 reads FQNEAQ (reference sequence). This chain uses TRBV7-9 with TRBJ2-1; D is perhaps TRBD1 (6 bases). The sample comprised PBMCs. The clonotype comes from a male donor in good health and CMV-seronegative. Here the CDR3 DNA reads TGTGCCAGCAGCTTAGTGGCAGGGGTATACGAGCAGTTCTTC. Translating it yields CASSLVAGVYEQFF.